The present entry profiles one T cell receptor (beta chain) with its context. The sample belongs to a study of CD8+ T cells in alopecia areata. Study as a whole: It was oral tofacitinib, at 5 to 10 mg twice daily, that treated patients received.

After isolation, RNA underwent reverse transcription to generate cDNA as the sequencing template. Measured with immunoSEQ multiplex PCR; TCRdb has only the in-frame clones, and not every one. The sample shows over 150,000 clones, 59% of them seen only once. The clonotype originates from a human donor with alopecia areata. The sequencing used CD4+ T cells sorted from blood, collected at week 0.

In DNA form, the CDR3 reads TGTGCCAGCAGCCAAGGACAGGGAGATACGCAGTATTTT. As protein: CASSQGQGDTQYF. The chain employs TRBV4-2 and TRBJ2-3; 7 bases map to TRBD1. This CDR3 region has 13 residues. The germline CDR1 and CDR2 sequences are LGHNA and YNFKEQ. V dropped 1 base and J dropped 5; count of bases not matched to a gene: 0.